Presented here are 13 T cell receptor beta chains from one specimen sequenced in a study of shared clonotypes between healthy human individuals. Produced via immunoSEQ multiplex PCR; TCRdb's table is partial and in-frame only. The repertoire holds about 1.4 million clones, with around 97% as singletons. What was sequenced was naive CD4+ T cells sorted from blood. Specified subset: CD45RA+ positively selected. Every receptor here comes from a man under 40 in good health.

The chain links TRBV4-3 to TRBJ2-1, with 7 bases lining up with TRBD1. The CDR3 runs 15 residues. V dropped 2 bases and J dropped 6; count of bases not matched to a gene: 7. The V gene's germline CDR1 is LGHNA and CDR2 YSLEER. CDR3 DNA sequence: TGCGCCAGCAGCCAACGAGGGGGCCGGCCCAATGAGCAGTTCTTC. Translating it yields CASSQRGGRPNEQFF.

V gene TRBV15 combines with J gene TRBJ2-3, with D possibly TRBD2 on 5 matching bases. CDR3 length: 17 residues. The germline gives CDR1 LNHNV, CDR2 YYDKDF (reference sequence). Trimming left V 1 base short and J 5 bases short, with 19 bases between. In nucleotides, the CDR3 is TGTGCCACCAGCAGAGTTAGGCCTGGGAGTTTGATAGATACGCAGTATTTT. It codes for CATSRVRPGSLIDTQYF.

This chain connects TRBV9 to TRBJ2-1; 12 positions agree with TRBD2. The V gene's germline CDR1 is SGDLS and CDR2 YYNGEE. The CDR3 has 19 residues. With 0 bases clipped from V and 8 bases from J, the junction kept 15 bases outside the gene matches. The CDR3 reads CASSVGPPSSGRGIYEQFF. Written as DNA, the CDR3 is TGTGCCAGCAGCGTAGGCCCCCCCTCTAGCGGGAGGGGCATATATGAGCAGTTCTTC.

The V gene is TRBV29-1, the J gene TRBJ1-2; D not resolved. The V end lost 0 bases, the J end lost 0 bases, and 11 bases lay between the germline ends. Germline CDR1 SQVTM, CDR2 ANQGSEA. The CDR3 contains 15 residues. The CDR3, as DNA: TGCAGCGTTGAAGACACAGTGGGCCCTAACTATGGCTACACCTTC. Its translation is CSVEDTVGPNYGYTF.

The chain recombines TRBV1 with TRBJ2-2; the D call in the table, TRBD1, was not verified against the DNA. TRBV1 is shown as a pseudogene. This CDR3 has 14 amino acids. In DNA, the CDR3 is TGCACCATCCCGACAGGGGATTCCCCCGGGGAGCTGTTTTTT. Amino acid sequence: CTIPTGDSPGELFF.

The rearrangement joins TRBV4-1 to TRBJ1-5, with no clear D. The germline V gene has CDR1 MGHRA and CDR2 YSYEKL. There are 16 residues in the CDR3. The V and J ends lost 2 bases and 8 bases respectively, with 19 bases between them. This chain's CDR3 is CASSQWLTDTVEPQHF. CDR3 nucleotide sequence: TGCGCCAGCAGCCAATGGCTCACGGATACGGTAGAGCCCCAGCATTTT.

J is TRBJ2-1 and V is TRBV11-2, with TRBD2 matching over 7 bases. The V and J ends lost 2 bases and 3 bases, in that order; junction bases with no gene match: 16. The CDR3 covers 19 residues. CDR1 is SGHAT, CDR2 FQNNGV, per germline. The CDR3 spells CASSLIQWGGDPNYNEQFF. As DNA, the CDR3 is TGTGCCAGCAGCTTAATTCAATGGGGGGGGGACCCAAACTACAATGAGCAGTTCTTC. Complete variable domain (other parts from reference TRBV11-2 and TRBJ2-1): EAGVAQSPRYKIIEKRQSVAFWCNPISGHATLYWYQQILGQGPKLLIQFQNNGVVDDSQLPKDRFSAERLKGVDSTLKIQPAKLEDSAVYLCASSLIQWGGDPNYNEQFFGPGTRLTVL.

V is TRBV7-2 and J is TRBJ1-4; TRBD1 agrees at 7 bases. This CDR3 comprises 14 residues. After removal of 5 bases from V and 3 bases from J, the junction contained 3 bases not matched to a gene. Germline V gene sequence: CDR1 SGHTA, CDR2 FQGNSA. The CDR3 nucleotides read TGTGCCAGCAGCCGACAGGGTCCTAATGAAAAACTGTTTTTT. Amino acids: CASSRQGPNEKLFF.

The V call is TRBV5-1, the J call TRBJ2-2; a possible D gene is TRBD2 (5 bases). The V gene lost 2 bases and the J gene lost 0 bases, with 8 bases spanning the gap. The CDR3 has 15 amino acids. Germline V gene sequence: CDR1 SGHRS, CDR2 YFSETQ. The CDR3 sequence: CASSLRGPNTGELFF. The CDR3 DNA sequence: TGCGCCAGCAGCTTACGGGGTCCGAACACCGGGGAGCTGTTTTTT.

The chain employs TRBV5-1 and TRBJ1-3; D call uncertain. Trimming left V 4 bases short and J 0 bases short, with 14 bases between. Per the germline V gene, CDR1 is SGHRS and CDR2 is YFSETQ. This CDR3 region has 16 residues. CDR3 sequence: CASSADLVSSGNTIYF. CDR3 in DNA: TGCGCCAGCAGCGCGGACCTGGTGAGCTCTGGAAACACCATATATTTT.

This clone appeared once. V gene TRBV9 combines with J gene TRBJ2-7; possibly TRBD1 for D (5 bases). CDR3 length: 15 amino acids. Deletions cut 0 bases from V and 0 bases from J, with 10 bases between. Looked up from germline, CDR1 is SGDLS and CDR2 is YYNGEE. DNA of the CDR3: TGTGCCAGCAGCGTAGGATACCAGGGCTCCTACGAGCAGTACTTC. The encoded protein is CASSVGYQGSYEQYF.

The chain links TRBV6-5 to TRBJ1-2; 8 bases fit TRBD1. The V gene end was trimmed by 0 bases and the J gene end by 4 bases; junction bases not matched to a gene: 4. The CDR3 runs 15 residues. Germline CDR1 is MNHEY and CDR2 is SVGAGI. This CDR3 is CASSYSNRGVYGYTF. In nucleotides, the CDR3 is TGTGCCAGCAGTTACTCGAACAGGGGGGTCTATGGCTACACCTTC.

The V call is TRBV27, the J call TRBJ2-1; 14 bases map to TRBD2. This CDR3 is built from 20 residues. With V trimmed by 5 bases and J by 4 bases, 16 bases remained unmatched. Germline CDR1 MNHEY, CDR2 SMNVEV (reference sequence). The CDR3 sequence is CASSRSSGTSGSRGYNEQFF. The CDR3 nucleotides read TGTGCCAGCAGTCGTTCCTCCGGGACTAGCGGGAGTCGCGGATACAATGAGCAGTTCTTC.